Here is one T cell receptor (beta chain) with its context. CDR3 length equals 16 residues. Germline CDR1 MDHEN, CDR2 SYDVKM. V shed 1 base and J 3 bases; nucleotides not matched to a gene: 7. Original processing methods: ImmunoSEQ gave junction-only sequences without quality scores, so filtering differed. Measured with immunoSEQ multiplex PCR; TCRdb has only the in-frame clones, and not every one. V and J calls plus clone size are reproduced from that table; the DNA served to infer D and trimming. Here the sample spans about 1.5 million clones, 95% to 99% being singletons. The data are from a study of shared clonotypes between healthy human individuals.

The sequenced sample was naive CD4+ T cells sorted from blood. Regarding subset: CD45RA+ positively selected. This clonotype was sampled from a man under 40 in good health. The chain uses TRBV28 and TRBJ1-1; 8 nucleotides match TRBD1. The CDR3 coding sequence is TGTGCCAGCAGTTTATCGTTAGGGACAGGTTACACTGAAGCTTTCTTT. This sequence encodes CASSLSLGTGYTEAFF.